This paragraph reports one TCR beta chain. The antigen remains unidentified. The data derive from a study of T cells after yellow fever vaccination. Study as a whole: SMART-Seq v4 Ultra Low Input served to prepare low-cell-number fractions.

They built TCR cDNA with 5'RACE template switching, a step that put in a universal primer site and UMIs. MiXCR was run by TCRdb on the 5' RACE reads, yielding one entry per CDR3 protein. The repertoire includes approximately 550,000 distinct CDR3 sequences, about 19% of them detected once, and roughly 13% sits in the top ten. Findings and caveats of the study: CD4 and CD8 compartments shared a small share of clonotypes. Most clones from primary vaccination resurfaced after the booster (about 95% CD4, approximately 87% CD8).

Germline V gene sequence: CDR1 DFQATT, CDR2 SNEGSKA (reference sequence). The CDR3 totals 15 residues. Losses at the gene ends were 3 bases for V and 3 bases for J; bases not matched to a gene: 0. This sequence joins TRBV20-1 and TRBJ2-3; 16 nucleotides align to TRBD2. The specimen comprised PBMCs, sampled 15 days after the yellow fever booster vaccination. This clonotype was sampled from a man under 40 who received the YFV17D yellow fever vaccine. DNA of the CDR3: TGCAGTGCTAGGGGACTAGCGGGAGGGACAGATACGCAGTATTTT. The encoded protein is CSARGLAGGTDTQYF.